The rows below give T cell receptor beta chains drawn from one sample of a study of blood T cell repertoires in COVID-19. Repertoires were generated with immunoSEQ multiplex PCR, while TCRdb's copy carries only in-frame clones and drops some. This sample has roughly 130,000 clones, with more than 75% found just once. What was sequenced was peripheral blood. The receptors come from a woman aged 55 to 70 with acute or convalescent COVID-19. CDR3s include the opening cysteine and the closing phenylalanine or tryptophan. D genes are given only for firm matches. Only some rows state a clone size, as once, few, many or a class for expanded clones.

v_gene: TRBV2; abundance: once; d_gene: -; j_gene: TRBJ2-1; CDR3aa: CASSTREQFF; CDR3nt: TGTGCCAGCAGTACCCGGGAGCAGTTCTTC
v_gene: TRBV19; abundance: -; d_gene: TRBD1; j_gene: TRBJ1-1; CDR3aa: CASSTLGAGGNTEAFF; CDR3nt: TGTGCCAGTAGTACCCTCGGGGCAGGGGGCAACACTGAAGCTTTCTTT
v_gene: TRBV10-3; abundance: once; d_gene: -; j_gene: TRBJ1-1; CDR3aa: CAISETAVGGTEAFF; CDR3nt: TGTGCCATCAGTGAGACGGCAGTCGGGGGCACTGAAGCTTTCTTT
v_gene: TRBV27; abundance: -; d_gene: TRBD2; j_gene: TRBJ2-7; CDR3aa: CASSSLSAGGPYEQYF; CDR3nt: TGTGCCAGCAGTTCCCTCTCGGCGGGAGGGCCTTACGAGCAGTACTTC
v_gene: TRBV7-9; abundance: -; d_gene: TRBD2; j_gene: TRBJ2-7; CDR3aa: CASSLTSGNYEQYF; CDR3nt: TGTGCCAGCAGTTTGACTAGCGGGAACTACGAGCAGTACTTC
v_gene: TRBV10-3; abundance: once; d_gene: TRBD1; j_gene: TRBJ1-2; CDR3aa: CAISERDRGNYGYTF; CDR3nt: TGTGCCATCAGTGAACGGGACAGGGGTAACTATGGCTACACCTTC
v_gene: TRBV6-5; abundance: -; d_gene: -; j_gene: TRBJ1-2; CDR3aa: CASNPGQRSNYGYTF; CDR3nt: TGTGCCAGCAACCCCGGACAGAGATCTAACTATGGCTACACCTTC
v_gene: TRBV6-2/TRBV6-3; abundance: few; d_gene: -; j_gene: TRBJ1-2; CDR3aa: CASSYSAGAFYGYTF; CDR3nt: TGTGCCAGCAGTTACTCGGCTGGGGCTTTTTATGGCTACACCTTC
v_gene: TRBV6-5; abundance: -; d_gene: -; j_gene: TRBJ2-5; CDR3aa: CASSLRAGKTETQYF; CDR3nt: TGTGCCAGCAGTCTCCGGGCAGGGAAAACAGAGACCCAGTACTTC
v_gene: TRBV25-1; abundance: -; d_gene: TRBD1; j_gene: TRBJ1-1; CDR3aa: CASSMTGFGTEAFF; CDR3nt: TGTGCCAGCAGTATGACAGGGTTTGGCACTGAAGCTTTCTTT
v_gene: TRBV5-1; abundance: -; d_gene: -; j_gene: TRBJ1-1; CDR3aa: CASSAGRAPEAFF; CDR3nt: TGCGCCAGCAGCGCCGGCAGGGCCCCCGAAGCTTTCTTT
v_gene: TRBV9; abundance: -; d_gene: TRBD1; j_gene: TRBJ1-1; CDR3aa: CASSQPWDRGLGNTEAFF; CDR3nt: TGTGCCAGCAGCCAACCCTGGGACAGGGGGCTTGGAAACACTGAAGCTTTCTTT
v_gene: TRBV6-4; abundance: -; d_gene: -; j_gene: TRBJ2-1; CDR3aa: CASGTGFEQFF; CDR3nt: TGTGCCAGCGGAACAGGGTTTGAGCAGTTCTTC
v_gene: TRBV9; abundance: -; d_gene: TRBD1; j_gene: TRBJ2-2; CDR3aa: CASSQQGARTGELFF; CDR3nt: TGTGCCAGCAGCCAGCAGGGGGCGAGGACCGGGGAGCTGTTTTTT
v_gene: TRBV29-1; abundance: -; d_gene: -; j_gene: TRBJ2-3; CDR3aa: CSVVMYTDTQYF; CDR3nt: TGCAGCGTTGTAATGTACACAGATACGCAGTATTTT
v_gene: TRBV3-1/TRBV3-2; abundance: -; d_gene: TRBD1; j_gene: TRBJ2-6; CDR3aa: CASSHRDRGSGANVLTF; CDR3nt: TGTGCCAGCAGCCACCGAGACAGGGGTTCTGGGGCCAACGTCCTGACTTTC
v_gene: TRBV2; abundance: -; d_gene: -; j_gene: TRBJ2-3; CDR3aa: CASRAGWDTQYF; CDR3nt: TGTGCCAGCAGGGCAGGGTGGGATACGCAGTATTTT
v_gene: TRBV24-1; abundance: -; d_gene: TRBD1; j_gene: TRBJ1-2; CDR3aa: CATSTQGDYGYTF; CDR3nt: TGTGCCACCTCAACTCAGGGGGACTATGGCTACACCTTC
v_gene: TRBV20-1; abundance: -; d_gene: TRBD1; j_gene: TRBJ1-5; CDR3aa: CSASDGTGNQPQHF; CDR3nt: TGCAGTGCTAGTGACGGGACAGGCAATCAGCCCCAGCATTTT
v_gene: TRBV2; abundance: -; d_gene: -; j_gene: TRBJ2-5; CDR3aa: CASSGDIEETQYF; CDR3nt: TGTGCCAGCAGCGGGGACATAGAGGAGACCCAGTACTTC
v_gene: TRBV6-5; abundance: -; d_gene: -; j_gene: TRBJ1-5; CDR3aa: CASGVLGGQPQHF; CDR3nt: TGTGCCAGCGGGGTTCTCGGAGGTCAGCCCCAGCATTTT
v_gene: TRBV10-3; abundance: few; d_gene: -; j_gene: TRBJ1-2; CDR3aa: CAISAGTGGLYGYTF; CDR3nt: TGTGCCATCAGTGCCGGGACCGGGGGTCTCTATGGCTACACCTTC
v_gene: TRBV27; abundance: -; d_gene: TRBD2; j_gene: TRBJ2-3; CDR3aa: CASTPRGGTDTQYF; CDR3nt: TGTGCCAGCACCCCCCGGGGGGGCACAGATACGCAGTATTTT
v_gene: TRBV7-9; abundance: -; d_gene: -; j_gene: TRBJ1-1; CDR3aa: CASSLKGSRANTEAFF; CDR3nt: TGTGCCAGCAGCTTAAAGGGTTCCAGGGCGAACACTGAAGCTTTCTTT
v_gene: TRBV5-1; abundance: -; d_gene: TRBD2; j_gene: TRBJ2-2; CDR3aa: CASSPGGAGELFF; CDR3nt: TGCGCCAGCAGTCCCGGGGGGGCCGGGGAGCTGTTTTTT
v_gene: TRBV12-3/TRBV12-4; abundance: -; d_gene: -; j_gene: TRBJ1-2; CDR3aa: CASSPGTGGYTF; CDR3nt: TGTGCCAGCAGTCCCGGAACGGGTGGCTACACCTTC
v_gene: TRBV12-5; abundance: -; d_gene: -; j_gene: TRBJ1-1; CDR3aa: CASGLELGTEAFF; CDR3nt: TGTGCTAGTGGCTTGGAACTAGGAACTGAAGCTTTCTTT
v_gene: TRBV5-4; abundance: once; d_gene: -; j_gene: TRBJ1-1; CDR3aa: CASSLDREKIAFF; CDR3nt: TGTGCCAGCAGCCTGGACAGAGAAAAGATCGCTTTCTTT
v_gene: TRBV7-2; abundance: -; d_gene: -; j_gene: TRBJ2-5; CDR3aa: CASSTDSFVSQIQETQYF; CDR3nt: TGTGCCAGCAGCACGGACAGTTTCGTTTCGCAGATCCAAGAGACCCAGTACTTC
v_gene: TRBV4-2; abundance: few; d_gene: TRBD2; j_gene: TRBJ2-2; CDR3aa: CASSQDGEGTKLFF; CDR3nt: TGTGCCAGCAGCCAAGATGGCGAGGGGACTAAGCTGTTTTTT
v_gene: TRBV7-3; abundance: -; d_gene: TRBD2; j_gene: TRBJ2-1; CDR3aa: CASSLSKGLAGENEQFF; CDR3nt: TGTGCCAGCAGCTTATCTAAAGGACTAGCGGGAGAGAATGAGCAGTTCTTC
v_gene: TRBV30; abundance: -; d_gene: TRBD1; j_gene: TRBJ1-1; CDR3aa: CAWTGGATEAFF; CDR3nt: TGTGCCTGGACAGGGGGAGCCACTGAAGCTTTCTTT
v_gene: TRBV28; abundance: -; d_gene: -; j_gene: TRBJ1-2; CDR3aa: CASSLGSTGVGGYTF; CDR3nt: TGTGCCAGCAGTTTAGGATCGACAGGCGTCGGTGGCTACACCTTC
v_gene: TRBV20-1; abundance: -; d_gene: -; j_gene: TRBJ1-1; CDR3aa: CVGQQNTEAFF; CDR3nt: TGCGTCGGACAGCAGAACACTGAAGCTTTCTTT
v_gene: TRBV30; abundance: once; d_gene: -; j_gene: TRBJ2-5; CDR3aa: CAWSVHHQETQYF; CDR3nt: TGTGCCTGGAGTGTACACCACCAAGAGACCCAGTACTTC
v_gene: TRBV5-1; abundance: -; d_gene: -; j_gene: TRBJ1-1; CDR3aa: CASSFSGNTEAFF; CDR3nt: TGCGCCAGCAGCTTCTCGGGGAACACTGAAGCTTTCTTT
v_gene: TRBV19; abundance: -; d_gene: TRBD1; j_gene: TRBJ1-5; CDR3aa: CASSIGTGYQPQHF; CDR3nt: TGTGCCAGTAGTATTGGGACAGGGTATCAGCCCCAGCATTTT
v_gene: TRBV2; abundance: -; d_gene: -; j_gene: TRBJ1-2; CDR3aa: CASSAPAEGYTF; CDR3nt: TGTGCCAGCAGCGCCCCTGCGGAAGGCTACACCTTC
v_gene: TRBV12-3/TRBV12-4; abundance: once; d_gene: -; j_gene: TRBJ1-1; CDR3aa: CASSLAQNTEAFF; CDR3nt: TGTGCCAGCAGTTTAGCTCAGAACACTGAAGCTTTCTTT
v_gene: TRBV5-1; abundance: -; d_gene: TRBD2; j_gene: TRBJ2-1; CDR3aa: CASSADGLAGLYNEQFF; CDR3nt: TGCGCCAGCAGTGCAGACGGACTAGCGGGTCTGTACAATGAGCAGTTCTTC
v_gene: TRBV6-5; abundance: -; d_gene: -; j_gene: TRBJ1-2; CDR3aa: CASRASAAYGYTF; CDR3nt: TGTGCCAGCAGAGCGAGCGCCGCCTATGGCTACACCTTC
v_gene: TRBV2; abundance: -; d_gene: TRBD1; j_gene: TRBJ2-5; CDR3aa: CASSGQGKETQYF; CDR3nt: TGTGCCAGCAGTGGACAGGGGAAAGAGACCCAGTACTTC
v_gene: TRBV19; abundance: -; d_gene: -; j_gene: TRBJ1-2; CDR3aa: CASRGGPNYGYTF; CDR3nt: TGTGCCAGCCGGGGAGGGCCAAACTATGGCTACACCTTC
v_gene: TRBV4-2; abundance: -; d_gene: TRBD2; j_gene: TRBJ2-7; CDR3aa: CASSQDLAGGGMGYEQYF; CDR3nt: TGTGCCAGCAGCCAAGACCTAGCGGGAGGGGGAATGGGCTACGAGCAGTACTTC
v_gene: TRBV4-1; abundance: -; d_gene: TRBD1; j_gene: TRBJ1-3; CDR3aa: CASSWDRAFGNTIYF; CDR3nt: TGCGCCAGCAGCTGGGACAGAGCTTTTGGAAACACCATATATTTT
v_gene: TRBV7-9; abundance: -; d_gene: -; j_gene: TRBJ2-5; CDR3aa: CASSQQGGEETQYF; CDR3nt: TGTGCCAGCAGCCAACAGGGAGGGGAAGAGACCCAGTACTTC
v_gene: TRBV7-3; abundance: -; d_gene: TRBD2; j_gene: TRBJ2-1; CDR3aa: CASSSIRTSGGVHEQFF; CDR3nt: TGTGCCAGCAGCTCTATCAGGACTAGCGGGGGGGTACATGAGCAGTTCTTC
v_gene: TRBV9; abundance: -; d_gene: TRBD1; j_gene: TRBJ1-1; CDR3aa: CASSEGTGLNTEAFF; CDR3nt: TGTGCCAGCAGCGAGGGGACAGGGTTGAACACTGAAGCTTTCTTT
v_gene: TRBV11-3; abundance: -; d_gene: -; j_gene: TRBJ2-2; CDR3aa: CASSPGRFANTGELFF; CDR3nt: TGTGCCAGCAGCCCAGGGAGGTTCGCGAACACCGGGGAGCTGTTTTTT
v_gene: TRBV4-1; abundance: -; d_gene: -; j_gene: TRBJ1-1; CDR3aa: CASSRTGTSRLGTEAFF; CDR3nt: TGCGCCAGCAGCCGAACCGGGACTTCCCGATTGGGGACTGAAGCTTTCTTT
v_gene: TRBV2; abundance: -; d_gene: -; j_gene: TRBJ2-3; CDR3aa: CASSSLRGTDTQYF; CDR3nt: TGTGCCAGCAGTTCTCTAAGGGGGACAGATACGCAGTATTTT
v_gene: TRBV30; abundance: once; d_gene: TRBD1; j_gene: TRBJ1-1; CDR3aa: CAWGPGRQGNTEAFF; CDR3nt: TGTGCCTGGGGCCCCGGTCGACAGGGGAACACTGAAGCTTTCTTT
v_gene: TRBV27; abundance: once; d_gene: TRBD1; j_gene: TRBJ1-6; CDR3aa: CASSLSSGGDRDSPLHF; CDR3nt: TGTGCCAGCAGTTTATCATCCGGGGGGGACAGGGATTCACCCCTCCACTTT